This TCR beta chain was captured in a study of OX40 agonist ivuxolimab in advanced cancers. Study information: In three patients, partial responses were observed, one with hepatocellular carcinoma and two with cutaneous melanoma.

Profiled with immunoSEQ multiplex PCR; TCRdb holds only in-frame clones, not every one. The sample lists about 93,000 clones; 75% to 95% were seen once. The CDR3 is 15 amino acids. The germline V gene has CDR1 SGHTA and CDR2 FQGNSA. V dropped 2 bases and J dropped 7; count of bases not matched to a gene: 6. The clonotype originates from an adult with an advanced solid tumor such as melanoma, head and neck, liver or kidney cancer. The V and J genes are TRBV7-2 and TRBJ2-7; 12 bases align to TRBD2. This material consisted of CD4+ or CD8+ T cells sorted from blood, taken in a trial of the OX40 agonist ivuxolimab. CDR3 protein: CASSLLLAGGQEQYF. In nucleotides, the CDR3 is TGTGCCAGCAGCTTATTGCTAGCGGGAGGGCAAGAGCAGTACTTC.